The 6 T cell receptor beta chains presented below share a single source sample, sequenced in a study of blood T cells in healthy people across ages. Through a sample-barcoded 5' primer and a J-beta primer mix, a second PCR was run for roughly 6 to 12 cycles. TCRdb re-called the 5' RACE reads with MiXCR, one entry per CDR3 protein. The top ten clones hold 15% to 20% of a sample with 650,000 to 1,000,000 distinct CDR3 sequences, about half of them seen once. The sequenced material came from blood. The receptors shown here come from a man aged 80 or over in good health.

The chain is built from TRBV6-1 and TRBJ1-4; D is uncertain. Per the germline V gene, CDR1 is MNHNS and CDR2 is SASEGT. Between the trimmed V and J ends, which lost 6 bases and 7 bases, there was a span of 15 bases. The CDR3 is 14 residues long. The CDR3, as DNA: TGTGCCAGCAGCGTCTTACTACATGGTGAAAAACTGTTTTTT. It specifies CASSVLLHGEKLFF.

The rearrangement links TRBV5-1 to TRBJ2-3; D unresolved. The CDR3 runs to 14 residues. The germline gives CDR1 SGHRS, CDR2 YFSETQ. Trimming cost V 4 bases and J 7 bases, with 16 bases left between them. CDR3 sequence reads: CASSVSPLANTQYF. DNA of the CDR3: TGCGCCAGCAGCGTGAGTCCCCTCGCAAATACGCAGTATTTT.

This clonotype was seen a handful of times. The V gene is TRBV6-6, the J gene TRBJ2-1; 11 bases line up with TRBD2. J gave up 3 bases and V 4 bases, and 8 bases lay outside the gene matches. Germline values: CDR1 MNHNY, CDR2 SVGAGI (reference sequence). CDR3 size: 17 residues. The CDR3 nucleotides are TGTGCCAGCAGTTCGCCTTTTAGCGGGAGGGTCTACAATGAGCAGTTCTTC. Its protein is CASSSPFSGRVYNEQFF.

In this sample, this clonotype turned up once. The chain carries TRBV6-6 and TRBJ1-2; unclear D gene. Germline V gives CDR1 MNHNY, CDR2 SVGAGI (reference sequence). The CDR3 is made up of 12 amino acids. Deletions cut 3 bases from V and 8 bases from J, with 10 bases between. CDR3 protein: CASSYQRVGYTF. CDR3 bases: TGTGCCAGCAGTTATCAGAGGGTAGGCTACACCTTC.

This clonotype was counted only a few times. V gene TRBV30 combines with J gene TRBJ1-2; maybe TRBD1 (6 bases). Germline CDR1 reads GTSNPN; CDR2 reads SVGIG (reference sequence). This CDR3 spans 13 amino acids. V was cut by 4 bases and J by 4 bases, with 13 bases left in between. Here the CDR3 reads CAWTNRAGYGYTF. As DNA, the CDR3 is TGTGCCTGGACCAACAGGGCGGGCTATGGCTACACCTTC.

This rearrangement joins TRBV25-1 to TRBJ2-6; either TRBD1 or TRBD2 may fit D (5 bases each). Germline V gene lookup returns CDR1 MGHDK and CDR2 SYGVNS. The CDR3 has 15 amino acids. V dropped 2 bases and J dropped 0 bases, with 5 bases sitting between them. The CDR3 loop is CASSEGGSGANVLTF. The CDR3 nucleotides read TGTGCCAGCAGTGAAGGGGGCTCTGGGGCCAACGTCCTGACTTTC. The variable domain in full, with the rest retrieved from reference TRBV25-1 and TRBJ2-6, is EADIYQTPRYLVIGTGKKITLECSQTMGHDKMYWYQQDPGMELHLIHYSYGVNSTEKGDLSSESTVSRIRTEHFPLTLESARPSHTSQYLCASSEGGSGANVLTFGAGSRLTVL.